The next 26 T cell receptor beta chains were all read from a single sample in a study of cytomegalovirus exposure and HLA in healthy donors. With 60 Vbeta and 13 Jbeta primers, the PCR was carried out. The table came from immunoSEQ multiplex PCR; TCRdb's copy has only in-frame clones and leaves some out. In the table there are 160,000 or so clones, around four fifths of which are singletons. The specimen sequenced was PBMCs. The receptor set was obtained from a man aged 50-60 years in good health and CMV-seropositive.

The V and J genes are TRBV7-9 and TRBJ1-6; 7 positions agree with TRBD1. V was clipped by 2 bases and J by 7 bases; unmatched bases: 5. The CDR3 sequence is 15 residues long. Germline CDR1 and CDR2: SEHNR and FQNEAQ (reference sequence). CDR3 loop: CASSLRQGGNSPLHF. In DNA, the CDR3 is TGTGCCAGCAGCTTACGACAGGGCGGAAATTCACCCCTCCACTTT.

This rearrangement joins TRBV12-5 to TRBJ1-2, with 8 bases that match TRBD1. The V gene's germline CDR1 is LGHNT and CDR2 FRNRAP. The length of the CDR3 is 15 residues. J gave up 4 bases and V 1 base, and 5 bases lay outside the gene matches. CDR3: CASGLDGRGPYGYTF. The CDR3 DNA reads as TGTGCTAGTGGTTTGGACGGCAGGGGGCCCTATGGCTACACCTTC. Combining the CDR3 with reference TRBV12-5 and TRBJ1-2 gives the whole variable domain DARVTQTPRHKVTEMGQEVTMRCQPILGHNTVFWYRQTMMQGLELLAYFRNRAPLDDSGMPKDRFSAEMPDATLATLKIQPSEPRDSAVYFCASGLDGRGPYGYTFGSGTRLTVV.

This chain uses TRBV19 with TRBJ2-6, with 11 positions matching TRBD2. Germline values: CDR1 LNHDA, CDR2 SQIVND (reference sequence). CDR3 size: 18 residues. V shed 5 bases and J 2 bases; nucleotides not matched to a gene: 8. In DNA, the CDR3 is TGTGCCAGTAGTCTTTCGGGACTAGCGGCCCCTGGGGCCAACGTCCTGACTTTC. Its protein is CASSLSGLAAPGANVLTF.

The chain links TRBV28 to TRBJ2-7; tentative D call: TRBD2 (5 bases). Trimming removed 1 base at V and 3 bases at J, with 16 bases between. The V gene's germline CDR1 is MDHEN and CDR2 SYDVKM. This CDR3 region has 16 residues. The CDR3 protein is CASSLSFFGRVYEQYF. CDR3 nucleotide sequence: TGTGCCAGCAGTTTATCGTTTTTTGGGCGGGTCTACGAGCAGTACTTC.

The chain links TRBV6-5 to TRBJ2-5; tentative D call: TRBD1 (6 bases). Looked up from germline, CDR1 is MNHEY and CDR2 is SVGAGI. This CDR3 comprises 14 residues. The germline V and J ends were trimmed by 5 bases and 1 base, with 11 bases remaining between them. DNA for the CDR3: TGTGCCAGCAGTGCCACAGGGTTCCAAGAGACCCAGTACTTC. This gives the protein CASSATGFQETQYF.

Points on this clone: Other DNA sequences of this sample code for an identical CDR3. CDR3 bases: TGTGCCAGCAGCCTACCGCGTTCCGGGGAGCTGTTTTTT. This gives the protein CASSLPRSGELFF. This sequence joins TRBV7-2 and TRBJ2-2; D unclear. Germline loops: CDR1 SGHTA, CDR2 FQGNSA. CDR3 length equals 13 residues. V was trimmed by 5 bases and J by 6 bases, leaving 10 bases between them. Combining the CDR3 with reference TRBV7-2 and TRBJ2-2 gives the whole variable domain GAGVSQSPSNKVTEKGKDVELRCDPISGHTALYWYRQSLGQGLEFLIYFQGNSAPDKSGLPSDRFSAERTGGSVSTLTIQRTQQEDSAVYLCASSLPRSGELFFGEGSRLTVL.

The V and J genes are TRBV6-1 and TRBJ2-5, with 7 bases identical to TRBD2. Per the germline V gene, CDR1 is MNHNS and CDR2 is SASEGT. The CDR3 runs 14 residues. With V trimmed by 10 bases and J by 4 bases, 12 bases remained unmatched. The CDR3 region has the DNA TGTGCCACCTCTAGCGCGGGAGCGGGAGAGACCCAGTACTTC. As protein: CATSSAGAGETQYF.

The J gene is TRBJ2-7, the V gene TRBV5-1, with a weak D call TRBD1 (6 bases). The CDR3 loop spans 17 amino acids. The germline gives CDR1 SGHRS, CDR2 YFSETQ. With 1 base removed from V and 2 bases from J, the gap between germline ends came to 19 bases. The CDR3 sequence is CASSLLHRQDTAYEQYF. DNA of the CDR3: TGCGCCAGCAGCTTGCTGCATAGACAGGATACGGCCTACGAGCAGTACTTC.

This clone was detected a few times. The V and J genes are TRBV28 and TRBJ1-5, with D possibly being TRBD1 (5 bases). From germline, CDR1 is MDHEN and CDR2 SYDVKM. The CDR3 contains 14 residues. V was trimmed by 6 bases and J by 3 bases, leaving 12 bases between them. The CDR3 bases are TGTGCCAGCAGCCGTAGACAGTACAATCAGCCCCAGCATTTT. Its protein is CASSRRQYNQPQHF.

V usage is TRBV5-4 and J usage is TRBJ2-7; 7 bases match TRBD1. The CDR3 runs to 18 residues. Unmatched junction bases numbered 16, after V lost 0 bases and J lost 4 bases. Germline loops: CDR1 SGHNT, CDR2 YYREEE (reference sequence). The CDR3 nucleotides are TGTGCCAGCAGCTTGGAGGGTAGGGGGCAGACCATTGGTTACGAGCAGTACTTC. Protein product: CASSLEGRGQTIGYEQYF.

The genes are TRBV10-2 and TRBJ2-1; the D gene is possibly TRBD1 (5 bases). With 4 bases removed from V and 8 bases from J, the gap between germline ends came to 12 bases. In germline, CDR1 is WSHSY, CDR2 SAAADI. This CDR3 is built from 13 residues. In DNA, the CDR3 is TGCGCCAGCAGTGTAATCAGGGAAGATGAGCAGTTCTTC. This codes for CASSVIREDEQFF.

The chain joins TRBV10-3 to TRBJ1-1; no reliable D call. V lost 4 bases and J lost 0, with 9 bases in between. CDR1 and CDR2 (germline): ENHRY, SYGVKD. The CDR3 is made up of 14 amino acids. CDR3 coding DNA: TGTGCCATCAGTGGAGTCACTATGAACACTGAAGCTTTCTTT. Its protein product is CAISGVTMNTEAFF.

The chain links TRBV7-9 to TRBJ1-4; 9 nucleotides align to TRBD1. The CDR3 length is 15 residues. Germline-derived CDR1 and CDR2 are SEHNR and FQNEAQ (reference sequence). The V gene end was trimmed by 4 bases and the J gene end by 8 bases; junction bases not matched to a gene: 8. This chain's CDR3 is CASSSGDREGEKLFF. CDR3 coding DNA: TGTGCCAGCAGCTCAGGGGACAGGGAGGGGGAAAAACTGTTTTTT.

There are many counts of this clone. The chain joins TRBV10-3 to TRBJ1-3; perhaps TRBD1 as D (5 bases). V was trimmed by 2 bases and J by 0 bases, leaving 11 bases between them. Looked up from germline, CDR1 is ENHRY and CDR2 is SYGVKD. This CDR3 region has 16 residues. In DNA form, the CDR3 reads TGTGCCATCAGTGAGGCTGCAGGGTTCTCTGGAAACACCATATATTTT. As protein: CAISEAAGFSGNTIYF.

The gene calls are TRBV28 and TRBJ1-1; 9 nucleotides agree with TRBD1. The V gene's germline CDR1 is MDHEN and CDR2 SYDVKM. The trim removed 5 bases at V and 1 base at J, leaving 8 bases unmatched. The CDR3 is made up of 16 amino acids. The CDR3 DNA reads TGTGCCAGCAGTACCTACAGGGGGCAGGGGAACACTGAAGCTTTCTTT. Translating gives CASSTYRGQGNTEAFF.

V and J are TRBV15 and TRBJ2-7; maybe TRBD2 (5 bases). In germline, CDR1 is LNHNV, CDR2 YYDKDF (reference sequence). This CDR3 has 14 residues. V lost 4 bases, J lost 5 bases, and 15 bases lay in between. The CDR3 spells CATSTLVEGNEQYF. Here the CDR3 DNA reads TGTGCCACCAGCACCCTCGTTGAGGGTAACGAGCAGTACTTC.

This chain uses TRBV6-5 with TRBJ2-1; the match to TRBD1 covers 9 bases. Trimming took 6 bases from V and 7 from J; bases not matched to a gene: 10. Germline CDR1 is MNHEY and CDR2 is SVGAGI. The CDR3 is made up of 15 amino acids. CDR3 amino acids: CASRAGTGSSNEQFF. The CDR3, as DNA: TGTGCCAGCAGAGCCGGGACAGGGAGTTCAAATGAGCAGTTCTTC.

This clone has a handful of counts. The V and J genes are TRBV6-4 and TRBJ2-2; TRBD2 aligns across 7 bases. Germline CDR1 is MRHNA and CDR2 is SNTAGT. The ends lost 3 bases at V and 5 bases at J; junction bases unmatched: 6. The CDR3 is 15 amino acids. CDR3: CASSEFGSGTGELFF. CDR3 coding DNA: TGTGCCAGCAGTGAGTTTGGTAGCGGGACCGGGGAGCTGTTTTTT.

The chain combines TRBV5-6 with TRBJ2-2; unclear D gene. V dropped 1 base and J dropped 6 bases, with 10 bases sitting between them. The CDR3 has 14 amino acids. Germline lookup yields CDR1 SGHDT and CDR2 YYEEEE. The CDR3 loop reads CASSLLLVSGELFF. The CDR3 coding sequence is TGTGCCAGCAGCTTGCTTCTAGTTTCCGGGGAGCTGTTTTTT.

The V call is TRBV28, the J call TRBJ1-2; no clear D gene. Germline V gives CDR1 MDHEN, CDR2 SYDVKM. Trimming pared 6 bases from V and 4 bases from J, leaving 15 bases between. The CDR3 length is 14 residues. CDR3 loop: CASSPTEVLYGYTF. DNA of the CDR3: TGTGCCAGCAGCCCGACGGAGGTTCTCTATGGCTACACCTTC.

The CDR3 region is CASSPDRNEQFF. CDR3 bases: TGTGCCAGCAGCCCGGACAGGAATGAGCAGTTCTTC. V and J are TRBV2 and TRBJ2-1; TRBD1 matches at 7 bases. Unmatched junction bases numbered 3, after V lost 6 bases and J lost 7 bases. CDR1 and CDR2 from the germline V gene are SNHLY and FYNNEI. This CDR3 comprises 12 residues.

V and J are TRBV28 and TRBJ2-3; D is uncertain. V was trimmed by 8 bases and J by 0 bases, leaving 12 bases between them. The CDR3 totals 14 residues. Germline CDR1 is MDHEN and CDR2 is SYDVKM. The CDR3 nucleotides read TGTGCCAGCGCCCGTACAGCTAGCACAGATACGCAGTATTTT. It specifies CASARTASTDTQYF. Together with reference TRBV28 and TRBJ2-3, the CDR3 gives the full variable domain: DVKVTQSSRYLVKRTGEKVFLECVQDMDHENMFWYRQDPGLGLRLIYFSYDVKMKEKGDIPEGYSVSREKKERFSLILESASTNQTSMYLCASARTASTDTQYFGPGTRLTVL.

The chain couples TRBV7-2 to TRBJ1-2, with D possibly being TRBD1 (6 bases). Trimming removed 5 bases from V and 7 bases from J, with 17 bases in between. This CDR3 contains 14 residues. Germline CDR1 reads SGHTA; CDR2 reads FQGNSA. Written as DNA, the CDR3 is TGTGCCAGCAGCCTTGAACAGGGAGTGGGTGGCTACACCTTC. This translates into CASSLEQGVGGYTF.

The chain combines TRBV6-5 with TRBJ2-7; 11 bases are shared with TRBD2. Germline assignment: CDR1 MNHEY and CDR2 SVGAGI. The CDR3 has 15 residues. Trimming removed 6 bases from V and 1 base from J; junction bases left unmatched: 5. The DNA of the CDR3 is TGTGCCAGCAGAAACCTAGCGGGAGGTTCCTACGAGCAGTACTTC. Its translation: CASRNLAGGSYEQYF.

The chain joins TRBV7-2 to TRBJ1-6; D gene unclear. V was shortened by 1 base and J by 10 bases, with 8 bases between the two germline ends. The CDR3 loop spans 13 amino acids. Germline V gene sequence: CDR1 SGHTA, CDR2 FQGNSA. As DNA, the CDR3 is TGTGCCAGCAGCTTAGATTCCCGGTCACCCCTCCACTTT. Amino acids: CASSLDSRSPLHF.

The J gene is TRBJ1-1, the V gene TRBV19; 8 bases align to TRBD1. The trim removed 9 bases at V and 4 bases at J, leaving 19 bases unmatched. This CDR3 contains 17 residues. Germline V lookup: CDR1 LNHDA, CDR2 SQIVND (reference sequence). The CDR3 sequence: CASRTRQGAGMVTEAFF. The DNA for the CDR3 is TGTGCCAGCAGGACCCGGCAGGGGGCGGGAATGGTCACTGAAGCTTTCTTT.